Below are 25 T cell receptor beta chains sequenced from a single sample in a study of blood T cells in healthy people across ages. A second PCR, run for about 6 to 11 cycles, used a sample-barcoded 5' primer plus a J-beta primer mix. TCRdb re-called the 5' RACE reads through MiXCR, storing one row per CDR3 protein. The table shows 1.5 million to 2 million distinct CDR3 sequences, with about 49% occurring only once. The sequencing sample was made of blood. These TCRs come from a woman between 40 and 55 years old in good health.

The rearrangement joins TRBV7-2 to TRBJ2-5; maybe TRBD2 (5 bases). Germline CDR1 reads SGHTA; CDR2 reads FQGNSA. The V end was cut by 2 bases, the J end by 0 bases, with 13 bases between. The CDR3 extends over 16 amino acids. CDR3 sequence reads: CASSLFGRGNQETQYF. As DNA, the CDR3 is TGTGCCAGCAGCTTATTCGGACGGGGAAACCAAGAGACCCAGTACTTC.

This chain connects TRBV4-3 to TRBJ2-1, with D perhaps matching TRBD1 or TRBD2 (5 bases each). Germline lookup yields CDR1 LGHNA and CDR2 YSLEER. V was clipped by 1 base and J by 9 bases, with 22 bases between them. The CDR3 contains 17 residues. The CDR3 sequence: CASSQAPPGPGGGEQFF. The DNA of the CDR3 is TGCGCCAGCAGCCAAGCGCCTCCGGGACCGGGCGGCGGTGAGCAGTTCTTC.

Comment on this clonotype: One end of the junction fails to match germline, which may point to a read error. This chain connects TRBV7-9 to TRBJ2-3; 10 nucleotides agree with TRBD2. In germline, CDR1 is SEHNR, CDR2 FQNEAQ (reference sequence). This CDR3 has 15 residues. CDR3: CASSLTSGATGTQYF. For the CDR3, the DNA is TGTGCCAGCAGCTTAACTAGCGGGGCCACAGGTACGCAGTATTTT.

This chain connects TRBV10-1 to TRBJ2-7, with a weak D call TRBD1 (5 bases). This CDR3 is 14 amino acids long. Germline-derived CDR1 and CDR2 are WNHNN and SYGVQD (reference sequence). V lost 4 bases to trimming and J lost 0 bases, with 10 bases between them. This CDR3 reads CASSVQGSSYEQYF. The CDR3 DNA sequence: TGCGCCAGCAGTGTGCAGGGAAGCTCCTACGAGCAGTACTTC.

The table lists this clonotype with a few counts. The chain recombines TRBV20-1 with TRBJ2-6; D is uncertain. V was cut by 3 bases and J by 0 bases, with 9 bases left in between. The CDR3 loop spans 15 amino acids. Germline loops: CDR1 DFQATT, CDR2 SNEGSKA (reference sequence). CDR3 sequence (DNA): TGCAGTGCTAGCGGCGTCGGCTCTGGGGCCAACGTCCTGACTTTC. It codes for CSASGVGSGANVLTF.

This clonotype was counted ten times or more. V and J are TRBV15 and TRBJ2-5; D is possibly TRBD1 (6 bases). V gave up 3 bases and J gave up 5 bases, with 10 bases separating them. Per germline, CDR1 LNHNV and CDR2 YYDKDF (reference sequence). The CDR3 totals 13 residues. CDR3 sequence reads: CATSSKRGETQYF. The CDR3 DNA reads TGTGCCACCAGCAGTAAAAGGGGGGAGACCCAGTACTTC.

The genes are TRBV5-1 and TRBJ2-7; D unresolved. This CDR3 region has 14 residues. Trimming stripped 0 bases from V and 1 base from J, with 8 bases between. The germline CDR1 and CDR2 sequences are SGHRS and YFSETQ. In DNA form, the CDR3 reads TGCGCCAGCAGCTTGGATGCCAAATCCTACGAGCAGTACTTC. This codes for CASSLDAKSYEQYF. Supplemented by reference TRBV5-1 and TRBJ2-7, the full variable domain reads KAGVTQTPRYLIKTRGQQVTLSCSPISGHRSVSWYQQTPGQGLQFLFEYFSETQRNKGNFPGRFSGRQFSNSRSEMNVSTLELGDSALYLCASSLDAKSYEQYFGPGTRLTVT.

This clonotype was seen more than once but under ten times. This chain links TRBV4-3 with TRBJ2-2; D is possibly TRBD1 (5 bases). The CDR3 is 16 amino acids. The germline V and J ends were trimmed by 0 bases and 4 bases, with 12 bases remaining between them. Germline CDR1 LGHNA, CDR2 YSLEER. CDR3 in amino acids: CASSQDGASSTGELFF. In DNA form, the CDR3 reads TGCGCCAGCAGCCAAGATGGGGCAAGTAGCACCGGGGAGCTGTTTTTT.

On this clonotype: One end of the junction does not line up with germline, which may come from a read error. J is TRBJ2-7 and V is TRBV6-2 or TRBV6-3; 10 bases agree with TRBD1. Germline lookup yields CDR1 MNHEY and CDR2 SVGEGT. The CDR3 runs to 17 residues. The CDR3 bases are TGTGCCTGCAGTTACGGGTTGGACAGGGGGACCTCCTACGAGCAGTACTTC. Translation: CACSYGLDRGTSYEQYF.

Worth noting for this clonotype: The junction departs from the called germline gene at one end, perhaps through a read error. The V and J genes are TRBV2 and TRBJ2-3; 8 bases are a match to TRBD2. Germline V CDR1 and CDR2: SNHLY, FYNNEI. CDR3 size: 16 residues. The DNA of the CDR3 is TGTGCCTGCAGTGAAACCGTTAGCGGGGTGTCAGATACGCAGTATTTT. Amino acids: CACSETVSGVSDTQYF.

The chain is built from TRBV7-2 and TRBJ2-4, with D possibly being TRBD1 (5 bases). The CDR3 sequence is 15 residues long. Trimming cost V 5 bases and J 0 bases, with 11 bases left between them. The V gene's germline CDR1 is SGHTA and CDR2 FQGNSA. CDR3 in amino acids: CASSPDRLAKNIQYF. CDR3 nucleotide sequence: TGTGCCAGCAGCCCCGACAGATTAGCCAAAAACATTCAGTACTTC.

V usage is TRBV7-3 and J usage is TRBJ2-3; tentative D call: TRBD2 (5 bases). The CDR3 is 14 residues long. V was clipped by 6 bases and J by 4 bases, with 14 bases between them. CDR1 is SGHTA and CDR2 is FQGTGA in the germline V gene. The CDR3 coding sequence is TGTGCCAGCAGACCCGGACGGGGAGCAGATACGCAGTATTTT. Encoded protein: CASRPGRGADTQYF.

The genes are TRBV6-6 and TRBJ2-1; D is perhaps TRBD2 (6 bases). V lost 8 bases, J lost 0 bases, and 11 bases lay in between. CDR1 MNHNY and CDR2 SVGAGI come from the germline V gene (reference sequence). The CDR3 is made up of 14 amino acids. The CDR3 nucleotides read TGTGCCAGCGGAGCGGGCATCTCCTACAATGAGCAGTTCTTC. This codes for CASGAGISYNEQFF.

This clonotype was detected a few times. J is TRBJ2-1 and V is TRBV3-1; D not certain. The germline V gene has CDR1 LGHDT and CDR2 YNNKEL (reference sequence). This CDR3 region has 14 residues. Trimming removed 0 bases at V and 4 bases at J, with 7 bases between. CDR3 protein: CASSQDQSYNEQFF. DNA for the CDR3: TGTGCCAGCAGCCAAGATCAGTCATACAATGAGCAGTTCTTC.

The genes are TRBV20-1 and TRBJ2-5; 8 bases fit TRBD1. This CDR3 has 14 residues. Germline assignment: CDR1 DFQATT and CDR2 SNEGSKA (reference sequence). J lost 4 bases, V lost 6 bases, and 10 bases had no gene match. In DNA form, the CDR3 reads TGCAGTGCGCGCCGAGACAGGGGAGGAGAGACCCAGTACTTC. It codes for CSARRDRGGETQYF.

This clonotype appeared many times. This sequence joins TRBV29-1 and TRBJ2-5; D is uncertain. The ends were cut back, 1 base at V and 2 bases at J, with 5 bases in the middle. In germline, CDR1 is SQVTM, CDR2 ANQGSEA. The CDR3 sequence is 12 residues long. CDR3 loop: CSVEGRQETQYF. CDR3 in DNA: TGCAGCGTTGAAGGTAGACAAGAGACCCAGTACTTC.

The sample holds a few counts of this clonotype. The chain recombines TRBV4-3 with TRBJ2-7; 11 bases match TRBD1. The length of the CDR3 is 17 residues. From germline, CDR1 is LGHNA and CDR2 YSLEER. Germline trimming cut 0 bases from V and 3 bases from J; bases unmatched to any gene: 7. CDR3 DNA sequence: TGCGCCAGCAGCCAAGATCTGGACAGGGGGCCGGGCTACGAGCAGTACTTC. Translated: CASSQDLDRGPGYEQYF.

A remark on this clonotype: At one end the junction does not follow the germline gene, possibly because of a read error. The gene calls are TRBV12-3 or TRBV12-4 and TRBJ2-3; either TRBD1 or TRBD2 may fit D (6 bases each). The CDR3 consists of 12 residues. Here the CDR3 DNA reads TGTGCCAGCAGTTCGGGGGCAGATGCGCAGTATTTT. Its translation: CASSSGADAQYF.

The J gene is TRBJ2-5, the V gene TRBV7-2; 10 bases line up with TRBD2. Per germline, CDR1 SGHTA and CDR2 FQGNSA. Trimming took 2 bases from V and 0 from J; bases not matched to a gene: 3. The CDR3 length is 16 residues. The DNA for the CDR3 is TGTGCCAGCAGCTTAAGCGGGGGGGTGTACCAAGAGACCCAGTACTTC. This codes for CASSLSGGVYQETQYF.

This clonotype was picked up one time. The chain has TRBV6-5 and TRBJ2-5; D possibly corresponds to TRBD1 (5 bases). There are 15 residues in the CDR3. V dropped 2 bases and J dropped 2 bases, with 12 bases sitting between them. From germline, CDR1 is MNHEY and CDR2 SVGAGI. CDR3 nucleotides: TGTGCCAGCAGTTACAGAATGGGGCTACAAGAGACCCAGTACTTC. It translates to CASSYRMGLQETQYF.

Written as DNA, the CDR3 is TGTGCCAGCAGTCCTACAGGGGGCGGAAGCTACACCTTC. Translation gives CASSPTGGGSYTF. The chain couples TRBV28 to TRBJ1-2, with TRBD1 matching over 9 bases. The CDR3 runs to 13 residues. The ends lost 5 bases at V and 9 bases at J; junction bases unmatched: 7. The germline CDR1 and CDR2 sequences are MDHEN and SYDVKM.

The chain uses TRBV20-1 and TRBJ2-7; 9 bases line up with TRBD1. The junction had 6 bases not matched to a gene; V was cut back by 1 base and J by 5 bases. This CDR3 comprises 14 residues. The germline V gene encodes CDR1 DFQATT and CDR2 SNEGSKA (reference sequence). The CDR3 nucleotides are TGCAGTGCTAGAGGTCCGGACAGGGGAGACGAGCAGTACTTC. Translated: CSARGPDRGDEQYF.

The chain is built from TRBV6-1 and TRBJ2-7; 10 bases fit TRBD2. Trimming cost V 10 bases and J 2 bases; bases outside gene matches: 8. CDR3 length: 14 amino acids. Germline V CDR1 and CDR2: MNHNS, SASEGT. The chain's CDR3 is CATSSGGHPYEQYF. The CDR3 DNA follows: TGTGCCACTTCTAGCGGGGGCCACCCCTACGAGCAGTACTTC.

This clonotype occurred a few times. The chain couples TRBV7-9 to TRBJ2-1; 13 bases are shared with TRBD2. This CDR3 has 15 amino acids. The V segment lost 3 bases and the J segment 8 bases; nucleotides outside the gene matches: 4. The germline V gene has CDR1 SEHNR and CDR2 FQNEAQ (reference sequence). The CDR3 DNA reads TGTGCCAGCAGCTTGACTAGCGGGGGGTATGATGAGCAGTTCTTC. This gives the protein CASSLTSGGYDEQFF. The entire variable domain, with the rest obtained from reference TRBV7-9 and TRBJ2-1, is as follows: DTGVSQNPRHKITKRGQNVTFRCDPISEHNRLYWYRQTLGQGPEFLTYFQNEAQLEKSRLLSDRFSAERPKGSFSTLEIQRTEQGDSAMYLCASSLTSGGYDEQFFGPGTRLTVL.

The rearrangement joins TRBV6-5 to TRBJ1-1, with unresolved D. V was clipped by 0 bases and J by 2 bases, with 7 bases between them. This CDR3 contains 14 residues. CDR1 and CDR2 from the germline V gene are MNHEY and SVGAGI. The CDR3 DNA follows: TGTGCCAGCAGTTACTCGAACGTAAACACTGAAGCTTTCTTT. It is translated as CASSYSNVNTEAFF.